These T cell receptor beta chains were read from a single sample in a study of spatial heterogeneity in lung cancer. TCRdb itself ran the 5' RACE reads through MiXCR, one entry per CDR3 protein. The sample contains about 27,000 distinct CDR3 sequences, 5.4% of which appear only once. The sequences come from PBMCs, collected at follow-up. The receptors come from a female donor with early-stage non-small cell lung cancer. Both conserved end residues are part of each CDR3. The order of the fields is J gene, D gene, V gene, clone size, CDR3 protein, CDR3 DNA. D genes are given only for firm matches. The size of a clone is reported for some rows only, either as once, few or many, or as a class for expanded clones.

j_gene: TRBJ1-1
d_gene: TRBD1
v_gene: TRBV28
abundance: many
CDR3aa: CASTTRGLGNTEAFF
CDR3nt: TGTGCCAGCACCACAAGGGGGCTCGGGAACACTGAAGCTTTCTTT

j_gene: TRBJ2-3
d_gene: TRBD2
v_gene: TRBV29-1
abundance: many
CDR3aa: CSVDAGGNTQYF
CDR3nt: TGCAGCGTTGACGCGGGAGGAAATACGCAGTATTTT

j_gene: TRBJ1-2
d_gene: .
v_gene: TRBV4-2
abundance: many
CDR3aa: CASSQGPTRYGYTF
CDR3nt: TGTGCCAGCAGCCAAGGCCCAACCCGCTATGGCTACACCTTC

j_gene: TRBJ1-4
d_gene: .
v_gene: TRBV7-2
abundance: .
CDR3aa: CASSPGGGFGNEKLFF
CDR3nt: TGTGCCAGCAGCCCCGGGGGAGGCTTTGGTAATGAAAAACTGTTTTTT

j_gene: TRBJ2-3
d_gene: .
v_gene: TRBV20-1
abundance: many
CDR3aa: CSAQDYSLITDTQYF
CDR3nt: TGCAGTGCTCAAGACTATTCGCTAATCACAGATACGCAGTATTTT

j_gene: TRBJ2-7
d_gene: .
v_gene: TRBV20-1
abundance: many
CDR3aa: CSARDPRGVAYEQYF
CDR3nt: TGCAGTGCTAGAGACCCGAGGGGGGTGGCCTACGAGCAGTACTTC

j_gene: TRBJ2-1
d_gene: .
v_gene: TRBV24-1
abundance: many
CDR3aa: CATSDSGSYNEQFF
CDR3nt: TGTGCCACCAGTGACAGTGGGTCCTACAATGAGCAGTTCTTC

j_gene: TRBJ2-3
d_gene: TRBD1
v_gene: TRBV29-1
abundance: many
CDR3aa: CSVDYGQGATDTQYF
CDR3nt: TGCAGCGTTGATTACGGACAGGGGGCAACAGATACGCAGTATTTT

j_gene: TRBJ2-3
d_gene: TRBD1
v_gene: TRBV20-1
abundance: many
CDR3aa: CSARDPDRAAQYF
CDR3nt: TGCAGTGCTAGAGATCCGGACAGGGCTGCGCAGTATTTT

j_gene: TRBJ2-5
d_gene: TRBD2
v_gene: TRBV7-2
abundance: .
CDR3aa: CASSLFPRTSGLQETQYF
CDR3nt: TGTGCCAGCAGCTTATTTCCGCGAACTAGCGGGCTCCAAGAGACCCAGTACTTC

j_gene: TRBJ1-6
d_gene: .
v_gene: TRBV7-2
abundance: .
CDR3aa: CASSPRQDNSPLHF
CDR3nt: TGTGCCAGCAGCCCCCGGCAGGATAATTCACCCCTCCACTTT

j_gene: TRBJ2-7
d_gene: .
v_gene: TRBV19
abundance: few
CDR3aa: CASSIALGSRGTYEQYF
CDR3nt: TGTGCCAGTAGTATAGCCCTCGGATCGCGGGGTACCTACGAGCAGTACTTC

j_gene: TRBJ2-2
d_gene: .
v_gene: TRBV6-6
abundance: many
CDR3aa: CASSPFLLSTGELFF
CDR3nt: TGTGCCAGCAGTCCTTTTCTCTTGAGCACCGGGGAGCTGTTTTTT

j_gene: TRBJ2-3
d_gene: TRBD1
v_gene: TRBV7-3
abundance: many
CDR3aa: CASSRYAPGQLLDTQYF
CDR3nt: TGTGCCAGCAGTCGTTATGCTCCGGGACAGCTTTTAGATACGCAGTATTTT

j_gene: TRBJ1-5
d_gene: .
v_gene: TRBV12-3/TRBV12-4
abundance: .
CDR3aa: CASSTGLQPQHF
CDR3nt: TGTGCCAGCAGTACAGGGTTGCAGCCCCAGCATTTT

j_gene: TRBJ1-3
d_gene: .
v_gene: TRBV7-8
abundance: few
CDR3aa: CASSLSTSGNTIYF
CDR3nt: TGTGCCAGCAGCTTATCAACTTCTGGAAACACCATATATTTT

j_gene: TRBJ2-1
d_gene: .
v_gene: TRBV20-1
abundance: many
CDR3aa: CSAMSLPGREAYNEQFF
CDR3nt: TGCAGTGCTATGTCTTTACCGGGCCGAGAAGCCTACAATGAGCAGTTCTTC

j_gene: TRBJ2-7
d_gene: .
v_gene: TRBV9
abundance: .
CDR3aa: CASSVSGEENGEQYF
CDR3nt: TGTGCCAGCAGCGTCTCAGGGGAAGAGAATGGCGAGCAGTACTTC

j_gene: TRBJ1-5
d_gene: TRBD1
v_gene: TRBV5-6
abundance: few
CDR3aa: CASSGTGSNQPQHF
CDR3nt: TGTGCCAGCAGCGGGACAGGGAGCAATCAGCCCCAGCATTTT

j_gene: TRBJ2-3
d_gene: TRBD1
v_gene: TRBV7-2
abundance: few
CDR3aa: CASSTDRGPDTQYF
CDR3nt: TGTGCCAGCAGCACTGACAGGGGGCCAGATACGCAGTATTTT

j_gene: TRBJ1-5
d_gene: .
v_gene: TRBV19
abundance: many
CDR3aa: CASSAQWVQPQHF
CDR3nt: TGTGCCAGTAGTGCCCAATGGGTTCAGCCCCAGCATTTT

j_gene: TRBJ1-2
d_gene: .
v_gene: TRBV7-8
abundance: many
CDR3aa: CASSRRSGSSYTF
CDR3nt: TGTGCCAGCAGCCGGCGCTCAGGTTCAAGCTACACCTTC

j_gene: TRBJ2-3
d_gene: .
v_gene: TRBV4-3
abundance: many
CDR3aa: CASSQDRATDTQYF
CDR3nt: TGCGCCAGCAGCCAAGATCGAGCCACAGATACGCAGTATTTT

j_gene: TRBJ2-7
d_gene: TRBD2
v_gene: TRBV2
abundance: few
CDR3aa: CASSENSGFSYEQYF
CDR3nt: TGTGCCAGCAGTGAAAATAGCGGGTTCTCCTACGAGCAGTACTTC

j_gene: TRBJ2-2
d_gene: .
v_gene: TRBV3-1
abundance: many
CDR3aa: CASSQGVTSSTGELFF
CDR3nt: TGTGCCAGCAGCCAAGGAGTAACCTCGAGCACCGGGGAGCTGTTTTTT

j_gene: TRBJ2-4
d_gene: .
v_gene: TRBV4-2
abundance: many
CDR3aa: CASSQGVTKNIQYF
CDR3nt: TGTGCCAGCAGCCAAGGGGTGACCAAAAACATTCAGTACTTC

j_gene: TRBJ1-6
d_gene: TRBD1
v_gene: TRBV6-5
abundance: many
CDR3aa: CASRPDRGPSLSNSPLHF
CDR3nt: TGTGCCAGCAGGCCGGACAGGGGGCCCTCCTTAAGCAATTCACCCCTCCACTTT

j_gene: TRBJ1-6
d_gene: .
v_gene: TRBV7-2
abundance: many
CDR3aa: CASSLASGRASNSPLHF
CDR3nt: TGTGCCAGCAGCTTAGCATCCGGGAGGGCGAGTAATTCACCCCTCCACTTT

j_gene: TRBJ2-2
d_gene: .
v_gene: TRBV5-1
abundance: many
CDR3aa: CASSSGQSTGELFF
CDR3nt: TGCGCCAGCAGCTCTGGACAGAGCACCGGGGAGCTGTTTTTT

j_gene: TRBJ2-3
d_gene: TRBD1
v_gene: TRBV19
abundance: many
CDR3aa: CASSSLGQGLTDTQYF
CDR3nt: TGTGCCAGTAGTTCACTGGGACAGGGTCTTACAGATACGCAGTATTTT

j_gene: TRBJ2-2
d_gene: .
v_gene: TRBV19
abundance: many
CDR3aa: CASKTRATGELFF
CDR3nt: TGTGCCAGCAAGACTAGAGCGACCGGGGAGCTGTTTTTT

j_gene: TRBJ2-1
d_gene: TRBD1
v_gene: TRBV5-1
abundance: many
CDR3aa: CASSPGQGGFYNEQFF
CDR3nt: TGCGCCAGCAGCCCCGGACAGGGAGGTTTTTACAATGAGCAGTTCTTC

j_gene: TRBJ2-7
d_gene: .
v_gene: TRBV7-2
abundance: many
CDR3aa: CASSSSGPYEQYF
CDR3nt: TGTGCCAGCAGCAGCTCCGGACCCTACGAGCAGTACTTC

j_gene: TRBJ2-5
d_gene: .
v_gene: TRBV19
abundance: .
CDR3aa: CASSIPGVGQETQYF
CDR3nt: TGTGCCAGTAGTATTCCAGGAGTGGGACAAGAGACCCAGTACTTC

j_gene: TRBJ2-1
d_gene: TRBD2
v_gene: TRBV12-3/TRBV12-4
abundance: many
CDR3aa: CASSLLAGGKGNEQFF
CDR3nt: TGTGCCAGCAGTTTACTAGCGGGGGGGAAGGGTAATGAGCAGTTCTTC

j_gene: TRBJ2-2
d_gene: .
v_gene: TRBV4-3
abundance: many
CDR3aa: CASSQEVRGTGELFF
CDR3nt: TGCGCCAGCAGCCAAGAAGTCAGGGGCACCGGGGAGCTGTTTTTT

j_gene: TRBJ1-5
d_gene: .
v_gene: TRBV20-1
abundance: few
CDR3aa: CSASTGNQPQHF
CDR3nt: TGCAGTGCTAGTACGGGGAATCAGCCCCAGCATTTT

j_gene: TRBJ2-3
d_gene: .
v_gene: TRBV29-1
abundance: medium-sized
CDR3aa: CSVEGGDRSLAQYF
CDR3nt: TGCAGCGTTGAAGGGGGCGACAGGTCCTTGGCGCAGTATTTT

j_gene: TRBJ2-5
d_gene: TRBD2
v_gene: TRBV7-2
abundance: many
CDR3aa: CASSLIGTSGQETQYF
CDR3nt: TGTGCCAGCAGCTTAATCGGGACTAGCGGTCAAGAGACCCAGTACTTC

j_gene: TRBJ1-1
d_gene: .
v_gene: TRBV20-1
abundance: many
CDR3aa: CSARQDTEAFF
CDR3nt: TGCAGTGCTAGACAGGACACTGAAGCTTTCTTT

j_gene: TRBJ2-2
d_gene: TRBD2
v_gene: TRBV7-6
abundance: .
CDR3aa: CASKAGEGTGELFF
CDR3nt: TGTGCCAGCAAAGCGGGGGAGGGGACCGGGGAGCTGTTTTTT

j_gene: TRBJ2-2
d_gene: .
v_gene: TRBV2
abundance: medium-sized
CDR3aa: CASSEDRAGELFF
CDR3nt: TGTGCCAGCAGTGAAGACAGGGCCGGGGAGCTGTTTTTT

j_gene: TRBJ2-7
d_gene: .
v_gene: TRBV11-1
abundance: many
CDR3aa: CASSRDRTYEQYF
CDR3nt: TGTGCCAGCAGCCGTGACAGAACCTACGAGCAGTACTTC

j_gene: TRBJ1-6
d_gene: .
v_gene: TRBV9
abundance: many
CDR3aa: CASSGSSYNSPLHF
CDR3nt: TGTGCCAGCAGTGGGAGCTCCTATAATTCACCCCTCCACTTT

j_gene: TRBJ2-2
d_gene: .
v_gene: TRBV6-5
abundance: many
CDR3aa: CASRNRVGAGELFF
CDR3nt: TGTGCCAGCAGAAACAGGGTCGGGGCCGGGGAGCTGTTTTTT

j_gene: TRBJ2-3
d_gene: TRBD2
v_gene: TRBV4-3
abundance: many
CDR3aa: CASSLIAGGTDTQYF
CDR3nt: TGCGCCAGCAGCCTAATAGCGGGGGGCACAGATACGCAGTATTTT

j_gene: TRBJ1-2
d_gene: .
v_gene: TRBV4-3
abundance: many
CDR3aa: CASSQEGGQGSYGYTF
CDR3nt: TGCGCCAGCAGCCAAGAAGGGGGGCAGGGGAGCTATGGCTACACCTTC

j_gene: TRBJ2-7
d_gene: TRBD2
v_gene: TRBV7-8
abundance: many
CDR3aa: CASSLGIRGGIEQYF
CDR3nt: TGTGCCAGCAGCTTAGGCATTCGGGGGGGAATCGAGCAGTACTTC

j_gene: TRBJ2-3
d_gene: TRBD1
v_gene: TRBV4-1
abundance: many
CDR3aa: CASSLSGKGASADTQYF
CDR3nt: TGCGCCAGCAGCCTCTCTGGGAAGGGGGCGTCCGCAGATACGCAGTATTTT

j_gene: TRBJ2-7
d_gene: .
v_gene: TRBV6-2/TRBV6-3
abundance: .
CDR3aa: CASGGAYEQYF
CDR3nt: TGTGCCAGCGGGGGGGCATACGAGCAGTACTTC